One sample yielded the 24 T cell receptor beta chains listed below, sequenced in a study of kidney transplant recipient with SARS-CoV-2 infection. TCRdb re-analysed the reads in MiXCR, keeping a single row per CDR3 protein. The sample includes approximately 240,000 distinct CDR3 sequences, around 28% of them seen just once. The sample in question was a blood sample, obtained at baseline and on day 111 from a kidney transplant recipient. The receptors originated from a male patient aged 25 to 39 who had COVID-19 and was a kidney transplant recipient. The graft donor may have contributed some T cells.

This clonotype was observed a few times. This chain connects TRBV20-1 to TRBJ1-1, with D tentatively TRBD1 (5 bases). Germline assignment: CDR1 DFQATT and CDR2 SNEGSKA (reference sequence). The germline V and J ends were trimmed by 1 base and 1 base, with 13 bases remaining between them. The CDR3 length is 15 residues. CDR3 DNA: TGCAGTGCTAGAGTCCCAGGACACCCGAACACTGAAGCTTTCTTT. This translates into CSARVPGHPNTEAFF.

The sample holds many counts of this clonotype. V and J are TRBV20-1 and TRBJ1-1; D is uncertain. Germline V gene data show CDR1 as DFQATT and CDR2 as SNEGSKA (reference sequence). This CDR3 is built from 13 residues. Trimming took 6 bases from V and 4 from J, leaving 15 bases between them. CDR3 DNA: TGCAGTGCGCCCCGTGGGGAGGGCACTGAAGCTTTCTTT. Translating it yields CSAPRGEGTEAFF.

The chain recombines TRBV19 with TRBJ2-4; 9 nucleotides align to TRBD1. After removal of 6 bases from V and 12 bases from J, the junction contained 21 bases not matched to a gene. The CDR3 runs 17 residues. Looked up from germline, CDR1 is LNHDA and CDR2 is SQIVND (reference sequence). CDR3 bases: TGTGCCAGTAGACCCCTATCCGGGACAGGGTTAGGCCGTCATCAGTACTTC. Amino acid sequence: CASRPLSGTGLGRHQYF. The entire variable domain, with the rest obtained from reference TRBV19 and TRBJ2-4, is as follows: DGGITQSPKYLFRKEGQNVTLSCEQNLNHDAMYWYRQDPGQGLRLIYYSQIVNDFQKGDIAEGYSVSREKKESFPLTVTSAQKNPTAFYLCASRPLSGTGLGRHQYFGAGTRLSVL.

The chain has TRBV27 and TRBJ2-1; TRBD1 matches at 7 bases. With the DNA end fitting TRBJ2-7 better, the J assignment may be wrong. The V gene's germline CDR1 is MNHEY and CDR2 SMNVEV (reference sequence). This CDR3 has 14 residues. The CDR3 loop reads CASRFGTDSYEQYF. The CDR3 DNA is TGTGCCAGCAGATTCGGGACAGACTCCTACGAGCAGTACTTC.

The sample holds many counts of this clonotype. The chain combines TRBV27 with TRBJ1-2, with D possibly being TRBD1 (5 bases). This CDR3 is built from 15 residues. The V end lost 6 bases, the J end lost 0 bases, and 14 bases lay between the germline ends. Per the germline V gene, CDR1 is MNHEY and CDR2 is SMNVEV (reference sequence). The CDR3 loop is CASRLRGTSNYGYTF. CDR3 coding DNA: TGTGCCAGCAGGCTCCGCGGGACTTCTAACTATGGCTACACCTTC.

Concerning this clonotype: A much bigger clone sits one base away, suggesting this may be a read error. The genes are TRBV6-1 and TRBJ1-2; the D is unclear. CDR3 size: 17 residues. Per germline, CDR1 MNHNS and CDR2 SASEGT. CDR3 nucleotide sequence: TGTACCAGCAGTGGACTTTTCTCTATGCGAAAGACCTATGGCTACACCTTC. This codes for CTSSGLFSMRKTYGYTF.

The chain joins TRBV6-2 or TRBV6-3 to TRBJ2-6; D is ambiguous. The germline CDR1 and CDR2 sequences are MNHEY and SVGEGT. Trimming left V 6 bases short and J 1 base short, with 4 bases between. The CDR3 runs to 13 residues. The CDR3 sequence: CASRASGANVLTF. Written as DNA, the CDR3 is TGTGCCAGCAGGGCGTCTGGGGCCAACGTCCTGACTTTC.

As for this clonotype: This clone may be a read error of a much larger clone one base away. It is likely a read error, because the conserved phenylalanine at the end of the CDR3 is missing. The rearrangement links TRBV13 to TRBJ2-5; 7 bases align to TRBD2. Near its end, the DNA agrees better with TRBJ2-7, so the J call may be wrong. Germline assignment: CDR1 PRHDT and CDR2 FYEKMQ (reference sequence). The CDR3 has 15 amino acids. The CDR3 loop is CASSLMSGVDGEQYL. CDR3 sequence (DNA): TGTGCCAGCAGCTTGATGAGCGGGGTAGATGGCGAGCAGTACCTC.

Worth noting for this clonotype: Just one base apart from a much larger clone, this may be a read error. The gene calls are TRBV11-1 and TRBJ1-2; D gene ambiguous. This CDR3 has 17 residues. Trimming removed 5 bases at V and 4 bases at J, with 23 bases between. Germline values: CDR1 SGHAT, CDR2 FQDESV (reference sequence). CDR3 nucleotides: TGTGCCAGCAGCCCACCTATTAAGGCTGGAAAGACCTATGGCTACACCTTC. Its translation is CASSPPIKAGKTYGYTF.

Ten or more counts support this clonotype. J is TRBJ2-7 and V is TRBV6-5; the match to TRBD2 covers 8 bases. The CDR3 is 15 amino acids. J was trimmed by 5 bases and V by 2 bases; bases with no gene match: 8. Germline V gives CDR1 MNHEY, CDR2 SVGAGI. The CDR3 DNA reads TGTGCCAGCAGTTACACCTCAGCGGGAGCCAACGAGCAGTACTTC. This encodes CASSYTSAGANEQYF.

The V gene is TRBV20-1, the J gene TRBJ1-6; 7 bases line up with TRBD1. The CDR3 length is 16 residues. V shed 1 base and J 0 bases; nucleotides not matched to a gene: 3. Germline CDR1 is DFQATT and CDR2 is SNEGSKA (reference sequence). The CDR3 DNA reads as TGCAGTGCTAGAGTGGGACAGAGCTCCTATAATTCACCCCTCCACTTT. It translates to CSARVGQSSYNSPLHF.

The sample holds a few counts of this clonotype. This may come from a read error, since a much larger clone is one base off. The V call is TRBV6-8, the J call TRBJ1-2; unclear D gene. V was trimmed by 5 bases and J by 4 bases, leaving 23 bases between them. The CDR3 extends over 17 amino acids. CDR1 MNHGY and CDR2 SAAAGT come from the germline V gene. The CDR3 bases are TGTGCCAGCAGTCCATGTACACGCTCTAGAAAGGCCTATGGCTACACCTTC. Translation gives CASSPCTRSRKAYGYTF.

Comments on this clonotype: A clone one base away is much larger, so this may be a read error. The rearrangement joins TRBV12-3 or TRBV12-4 to TRBJ1-1; D gene unclear. Trimming took off 6 bases at V and 1 base at J, with 9 bases between the two ends. The CDR3 has 13 residues. In nucleotides, the CDR3 is TGTGCCAGCAGCCCGAGAGGGAACACTGAAGCTTTCTTT. It encodes CASSPRGNTEAFF.

This clonotype was observed a single time. A much more abundant neighbour one base away suggests this may be a read error. The chain has TRBV11-3 and TRBJ1-4, with unresolved D. CDR1 and CDR2 (germline): SGHNT, YENEEA. The CDR3 loop spans 15 amino acids. CDR3 amino acids: CASNLSGTTNEKLFF. Written as DNA, the CDR3 is TGTGCCAGCAACTTATCGGGAACAACTAATGAAAAACTGTTTTTT.

Note on this clonotype: A much larger clone differs from this one at a single base, so this may be a read error. The chain combines TRBV24-1 with TRBJ1-2; no clear D gene. Per the germline V gene, CDR1 is KGHDR and CDR2 is SFDVKD. This CDR3 spans 17 amino acids. In DNA form, the CDR3 reads TGTGCCACCAGTTATATACATAGTACCAGAAAGACCTATGGCCACACCTTC. Translating gives CATSYIHSTRKTYGHTF.

This clonotype was recorded many times. This chain joins TRBV3-1 and TRBJ1-1; no reliable D call. Germline V gives CDR1 LGHDT, CDR2 YNNKEL (reference sequence). This CDR3 is built from 17 residues. V shed 5 bases and J shed 4 bases, with 23 bases lying between them. CDR3 DNA: TGTGCCAGCAGCTACCTGGGTCCCATTTCAATTCGCACTGAAGCTTTCTTT. It translates to CASSYLGPISIRTEAFF.

This clonotype has at least ten counts. This rearrangement joins TRBV25-1 to TRBJ1-6; D is perhaps TRBD1 (5 bases). V was cut by 1 base and J by 5 bases, with 12 bases left in between. Germline V gene lookup returns CDR1 MGHDK and CDR2 SYGVNS. The CDR3 sequence is 16 residues long. The CDR3 DNA reads TGTGCCAGCAGTGAATCGGGGGGAAAGGATAATTCACCCCTCCACTTT. Its translation is CASSESGGKDNSPLHF.

This clonotype was counted ten times or more. The V and J genes are TRBV19 and TRBJ1-5; D uncertain. The CDR3 is 15 residues long. Germline assignment: CDR1 LNHDA and CDR2 SQIVND (reference sequence). V lost 3 bases and J 0 bases, leaving 9 bases between the germline ends. CDR3 amino acids: CASSITTLSNQPQHF. In nucleotides, the CDR3 is TGTGCCAGTAGTATCACTACTCTTAGCAATCAGCCCCAGCATTTT.

In the case of this clonotype: A much larger clone differs from this one at a single base, so this may be a read error. The V and J genes are TRBV6-6 and TRBJ1-2, with a weak D call TRBD1 (6 bases). This CDR3 spans 17 amino acids. From germline, CDR1 is MNHNY and CDR2 SVGAGI (reference sequence). Here the CDR3 DNA reads TGTGCCAGCAGTTACAAAGGGGGGACACCAAACCCGTATGGCTACAACTTC. Protein: CASSYKGGTPNPYGYNF.

This clonotype was seen ten or more times. The rearrangement joins TRBV19 to TRBJ1-1, with unresolved D. V was pared by 7 bases and J by 0 bases, with 9 bases between. Germline CDR1 reads LNHDA; CDR2 reads SQIVND (reference sequence). This CDR3 region has 13 residues. The chain's CDR3 is CASTRHLNTEAFF. The CDR3 DNA sequence: TGTGCCAGTACCAGGCACCTGAACACTGAAGCTTTCTTT.

The chain joins TRBV6-5 to TRBJ1-5; 10 nucleotides align to TRBD1. The V segment lost 6 bases and the J segment 15 bases; nucleotides outside the gene matches: 17. The CDR3 is made up of 15 amino acids. The germline CDR1 and CDR2 sequences are MNHEY and SVGAGI. In nucleotides, the CDR3 is TGTGCCAGCAGAAAGGACAGGGGGACGATTAAGTCCCGGCATTTT. This encodes CASRKDRGTIKSRHF.

With regard to this clonotype: Just one base apart from a much larger clone, this may be a read error. The CDR3 loop reads CASSPRAGTHSYGYTF. The CDR3 bases are TGCGCCAGCAGCCCACGGGCAGGGACCCATAGCTATGGCTACACCTTC. The chain employs TRBV5-1 and TRBJ1-2, with D tentatively TRBD1 (5 bases). V was shortened by 4 bases and J by 4 bases, with 20 bases between the two germline ends. The CDR3 sequence is 16 residues long. CDR1 is SGHRS and CDR2 is YFSETQ in the germline V gene.

The chain combines TRBV2 with TRBJ1-3; D is undetermined. Germline lookup yields CDR1 SNHLY and CDR2 FYNNEI. The length of the CDR3 is 14 residues. V was trimmed by 6 bases and J by 0 bases, leaving 9 bases between them. In DNA form, the CDR3 reads TGTGCCAGCAGCTTCAGCTTCTCTGGAAACACCATATATTTT. Amino acids: CASSFSFSGNTIYF.

As regards this clonotype: This may arise from a read error, as a much more abundant clone is one base away. CDR3 coding DNA: TGTGCCAGCTCAGCCGGGACTAGCAGAGTCAGTCAGTACTTC. Amino acids: CASSAGTSRVSQYF. The V gene is TRBV18, the J gene TRBJ2-7, with TRBD2 matching over 9 bases. Germline V gene data show CDR1 as KGHSH and CDR2 as LQKENI. V was clipped by 5 bases and J by 10 bases; unmatched bases: 12. The CDR3 is made up of 14 amino acids.